The present TCR beta chain was sequenced within a study of blood T cell repertoires in COVID-19. Study-wide background: From T cells, B-cell-depleted T cells, or PBMCs came the material, which was cDNA or gDNA.

The length of the CDR3 is 12 residues. The V and J ends lost 5 bases and 6 bases respectively, with 8 bases between them. Germline lookup yields CDR1 SGHNT and CDR2 YENEEA. How the authors handled the data: Amplifying reference gene primers gave estimates of nucleated cell counts. Method: immunoSEQ multiplex PCR; TCRdb's copy keeps in-frame clones and lacks some. V and J calls and clone size are as listed in that table; D and trimming were resolved from the DNA. The sample shows 150,000 to 200,000 clones, about four fifths of them seen only once. Patients in Seattle were enrolled during active infection, then followed longitudinally.

The sample comprised peripheral blood. The chain uses TRBV11-3 and TRBJ2-1; no definite D call. This receptor was taken from a woman of 80 years or more with COVID-19, enrolled during active disease. The CDR3 sequence is CASSLLSNEQFF. The CDR3 coding sequence is TGTGCCAGCAGCCTGCTCAGCAATGAGCAGTTCTTC.